Below, 14 T cell receptor beta chains from the same sample are listed, as sequenced in a study of T cell clones after liver transplantation. Sequencing used immunoSEQ multiplex PCR; TCRdb keeps in-frame clones, though not all of them. The sample includes tens of thousands of clones, around two thirds of them seen just once. Sequencing was performed on CD4+ T cells from blood, taken at the roughly 16-month timepoint. The receptors stem from a human patient who received a liver transplant. Certain T cells may be donor cells from the graft.

The V call is TRBV7-2, the J call TRBJ2-7, with D perhaps TRBD1 (7 bases). Germline V gene data show CDR1 as SGHTA and CDR2 as FQGNSA. The CDR3 is made up of 15 amino acids. The V end was cut by 1 base, the J end by 4 bases, with 14 bases between. CDR3 DNA sequence: TGTGCCAGCAGCTTAGGGAGGGGGCAGGTGTACGAGCAGTACTTC. This sequence encodes CASSLGRGQVYEQYF. The full variable domain, rest sourced from reference TRBV7-2 and TRBJ2-7, is GAGVSQSPSNKVTEKGKDVELRCDPISGHTALYWYRQSLGQGLEFLIYFQGNSAPDKSGLPSDRFSAERTGGSVSTLTIQRTQQEDSAVYLCASSLGRGQVYEQYFGPGTRLTVT.

The chain has TRBV7-2 and TRBJ2-6; the match to TRBD1 covers 8 bases. V lost 6 bases to trimming and J lost 4 bases; unmatched junction nucleotides: 8. CDR3 size: 16 residues. Germline V gene lookup returns CDR1 SGHTA and CDR2 FQGNSA. CDR3 amino acids: CASSFRQGAGANVLTF. The CDR3 region has the DNA TGTGCCAGCAGTTTCCGGCAGGGGGCCGGGGCCAACGTCCTGACTTTC.

This clone was picked up a small number of times. The V gene is TRBV6-4, the J gene TRBJ2-7, with 8 bases identical to TRBD1. The CDR3 contains 15 residues. CDR1 and CDR2 (germline): MRHNA, SNTAGT. V lost 5 bases and J lost 0; bases outside the gene matches: 6. The CDR3 nucleotides read TGTGCCAGCAGTTTGTACAGGGGGTTCTCCTACGAGCAGTACTTC. It yields the protein CASSLYRGFSYEQYF.

In its sample, this clone was seen a few times. The chain uses TRBV10-2 and TRBJ1-6; D is ambiguous. The V gene lost 3 bases and the J gene lost 7 bases, with 13 bases spanning the gap. Germline CDR1 WSHSY, CDR2 SAAADI. The CDR3 totals 15 residues. The CDR3 region is CASSDSQITNSPLHF. The CDR3 DNA reads as TGCGCCAGCAGTGACTCGCAGATAACGAATTCACCCCTCCACTTT.

CDR3 loop: CASSLRRGYTF. Written as DNA, the CDR3 is TGTGCCAGCAGCTTGAGGAGGGGCTACACCTTC. The chain recombines TRBV5-6 with TRBJ1-2; D uncertain. The germline V gene has CDR1 SGHDT and CDR2 YYEEEE. Trimming removed 1 base from V and 8 bases from J, with 6 bases in between. This CDR3 region has 11 residues.

V usage is TRBV6-1 and J usage is TRBJ1-5; D is perhaps TRBD1 (5 bases). V lost 6 bases to trimming and J lost 5 bases, with 17 bases between them. CDR3 size: 15 residues. Germline V gene lookup returns CDR1 MNHNS and CDR2 SASEGT. CDR3: CASRRIDLGDQPQHF. The DNA of the CDR3 is TGTGCCAGCAGGCGGATCGATTTAGGGGATCAGCCCCAGCATTTT.

The chain uses TRBV28 and TRBJ1-1, with D unclear. Trimming shortened V by 5 bases and J by 0 bases, and 4 bases separated the two germline ends. The CDR3 has 12 amino acids. From germline, CDR1 is MDHEN and CDR2 SYDVKM. The DNA of the CDR3 is TGTGCCAGCAGTCGGATGAACACTGAAGCTTTCTTT. It encodes CASSRMNTEAFF.

This rearrangement joins TRBV6-5 to TRBJ1-2; possibly TRBD1 for D (5 bases). Trimming took 6 bases from V and 3 from J, leaving 14 bases between them. This CDR3 region has 14 residues. Germline values: CDR1 MNHEY, CDR2 SVGAGI. The CDR3 sequence is CASSRGTLDYGYTF. The CDR3 DNA is TGTGCCAGCAGCCGCGGGACTCTGGACTATGGCTACACCTTC.

This clone appeared a few times. The V gene is TRBV28, the J gene TRBJ2-7; no definite D call. Trimming took off 7 bases at V and 2 bases at J, with 9 bases between the two ends. This CDR3 is built from 12 residues. Germline-derived CDR1 and CDR2 are MDHEN and SYDVKM. Here the CDR3 DNA reads TGTGCCAGCAATAATAGGGCCTACGAGCAGTACTTC. Its protein product is CASNNRAYEQYF.

The chain couples TRBV28 to TRBJ1-2; D gene uncertain. The V and J ends lost 6 bases and 5 bases respectively, with 16 bases between them. CDR1 MDHEN and CDR2 SYDVKM come from the germline V gene. The CDR3 extends over 14 amino acids. The CDR3 nucleotides read TGTGCCAGCAGACAAACCCCCCCCGGATATGGCTACACCTTC. This sequence encodes CASRQTPPGYGYTF.

CDR3 in amino acids: CSVGEGDTEAFF. CDR3 nucleotide sequence: TGCAGCGTTGGGGAGGGGGACACTGAAGCTTTCTTT. The V call is TRBV29-1, the J call TRBJ1-1, with D possibly being TRBD1 (6 bases). Germline CDR1 SQVTM, CDR2 ANQGSEA. The CDR3 runs to 12 residues. The ends were cut back, 4 bases at V and 3 bases at J, with 9 bases in the middle.

The V gene is TRBV27, the J gene TRBJ2-5; the match to TRBD1 covers 9 bases. The DNA end is more similar to TRBJ2-7, so the J call may be wrong. This CDR3 has 14 amino acids. CDR1 and CDR2 (germline): MNHEY, SMNVEV (reference sequence). CDR3 region: CASSPSTGGYEQYF. The CDR3 region has the DNA TGTGCCAGCAGTCCCTCGACAGGGGGCTACGAGCAGTACTTC.

This chain uses TRBV18 with TRBJ2-7, with TRBD1 matching over 7 bases. The V gene's germline CDR1 is KGHSH and CDR2 LQKENI. Germline trimming cut 2 bases from V and 7 bases from J; bases unmatched to any gene: 5. The CDR3 runs 13 residues. The CDR3 spells CASSPSEGAEQYV. CDR3 sequence (DNA): TGTGCCAGCTCACCATCTGAGGGGGCTGAGCAGTACGTC.

The chain combines TRBV9 with TRBJ2-1; 8 bases match TRBD2. CDR3 size: 15 residues. Germline loops: CDR1 SGDLS, CDR2 YYNGEE. V lost 4 bases, J lost 8 bases, and 11 bases stayed unmatched. The CDR3 region has the DNA TGTGCCAGCAGCCCCAGATGGACTAGCATCGATGAGCAGTTCTTC. It yields the protein CASSPRWTSIDEQFF.